Presented here are 26 T cell receptor beta chains from one specimen sequenced in a study of blood T cell repertoires in COVID-19. The protocol was immunoSEQ multiplex PCR, while the TCRdb copy is restricted to in-frame clones and leaves out a portion. The data hold roughly 180,000 clones, with less than 90% observed a single time. The source material was peripheral blood. The source is a man between 65 and 80 years old with active or convalescent COVID-19.

This chain connects TRBV20-1 to TRBJ1-4; D call uncertain. The germline CDR1 and CDR2 sequences are DFQATT and SNEGSKA (reference sequence). V shed 5 bases and J shed 8 bases, with 6 bases lying between them. The CDR3 is 10 residues long. CDR3 bases: TGCAGTGCTTTTATAGAAAAACTGTTTTTT. This translates into CSAFIEKLFF.

This rearrangement joins TRBV4-1 to TRBJ2-1; maybe TRBD2 (6 bases). CDR1 MGHRA and CDR2 YSYEKL come from the germline V gene. Trimming pared 1 base from V and 4 bases from J, leaving 11 bases between. CDR3 length: 15 residues. The CDR3 nucleotides are TGCGCCAGCAGCCAAGGGAGCGCGGGGTACAATGAGCAGTTCTTC. It encodes CASSQGSAGYNEQFF.

The chain is built from TRBV6-5 and TRBJ2-3, with D maybe TRBD1 (5 bases). The germline gives CDR1 MNHEY, CDR2 SVGAGI. V shed 6 bases and J shed 3 bases, with 13 bases lying between them. CDR3 length equals 14 residues. The CDR3 here is CASSASQGTDTQYF. CDR3 sequence (DNA): TGTGCCAGCAGCGCCTCTCAGGGAACAGATACGCAGTATTTT.

The chain carries TRBV30 and TRBJ1-6; D is unclear. The CDR3 runs to 17 residues. Germline CDR1 and CDR2: GTSNPN and SVGIG (reference sequence). The V end lost 0 bases, the J end lost 0 bases, and 12 bases lay between the germline ends. The CDR3 protein is CAWSVHGSSSYNSPLHF. Here the CDR3 DNA reads TGTGCCTGGAGTGTACACGGTTCTAGCTCCTATAATTCACCCCTCCACTTT.

The count of this clone is one. The rearrangement links TRBV19 to TRBJ2-5; D is perhaps TRBD1 (6 bases). V was cut by 6 bases and J by 5 bases, with 10 bases left in between. The CDR3 has 12 residues. Looked up from germline, CDR1 is LNHDA and CDR2 is SQIVND (reference sequence). Here the CDR3 DNA reads TGTGCCAGTAGAGGACAGTACGAGACCCAGTACTTC. Translated: CASRGQYETQYF.

The gene calls are TRBV28 and TRBJ1-1; D perhaps matches TRBD1 (6 bases). Germline V CDR1 and CDR2: MDHEN, SYDVKM. The CDR3 is 12 residues long. V lost 2 bases, J lost 7 bases, and 8 bases lay in between. The CDR3 bases are TGTGCCAGCAGTTTAGTACAGGGTGAAGCTTTCTTT. Protein sequence: CASSLVQGEAFF.

This clone was observed once. The V call is TRBV24-1, the J call TRBJ2-7; D possibly corresponds to TRBD2 (6 bases). Trimming pared 5 bases from V and 5 bases from J, leaving 18 bases between. Germline V gene sequence: CDR1 KGHDR, CDR2 SFDVKD. This CDR3 region has 15 residues. CDR3 sequence reads: CATSGPMRLEDEQYF. The CDR3, as DNA: TGTGCCACCAGTGGCCCCATGAGACTAGAAGACGAGCAGTACTTC.

The chain is built from TRBV6-5 and TRBJ1-3; TRBD1 might be the D (5 bases). The V and J ends lost 6 bases and 0 bases respectively, with 12 bases between them. This CDR3 is built from 15 residues. Looked up from germline, CDR1 is MNHEY and CDR2 is SVGAGI. CDR3 amino acids: CASSQGHFSGNTIYF. CDR3 bases: TGTGCCAGCAGCCAAGGACACTTCTCTGGAAACACCATATATTTT.

The chain is built from TRBV28 and TRBJ2-1, with D uncertain. Trimming cost V 4 bases and J 4 bases, with 11 bases left between them. The CDR3 is 14 residues long. CDR1 MDHEN and CDR2 SYDVKM come from the germline V gene. DNA of the CDR3: TGTGCCAGCAGTTCCCATCTATCGTACAATGAGCAGTTCTTC. Its translation is CASSSHLSYNEQFF.

The J gene is TRBJ2-2, the V gene TRBV18; a possible D gene is TRBD1 (6 bases). Trimming removed 3 bases at V and 2 bases at J, with 10 bases between. CDR3 size: 15 residues. Germline CDR1 and CDR2: KGHSH and LQKENI. Here the CDR3 reads CASSPGTTNTGELFF. Written as DNA, the CDR3 is TGTGCCAGCTCACCCGGGACAACTAACACCGGGGAGCTGTTTTTT.

The chain recombines TRBV28 with TRBJ1-1, with 10 bases fitting TRBD1. Germline V gene data show CDR1 as MDHEN and CDR2 as SYDVKM. CDR3 length equals 12 residues. V shed 5 bases, J shed 10 bases, and the junction held 4 bases outside the gene matches. CDR3 sequence: CASSDRGLPAFF. CDR3 DNA sequence: TGTGCCAGCAGTGACAGGGGGCTACCAGCTTTCTTT.

This clone has a handful of counts. The DNA of the CDR3 is TGTGCCAGCAGCTTAGTTCGGACAGCCGTCAGCGAGCAGTACTTC. This translates into CASSLVRTAVSEQYF. The rearrangement joins TRBV11-2 to TRBJ2-7, with a weak D call TRBD1 (6 bases). V dropped 1 base and J dropped 6 bases, with 16 bases sitting between them. This CDR3 spans 15 amino acids. Germline-derived CDR1 and CDR2 are SGHAT and FQNNGV. The variable domain in full, completed from reference TRBV11-2 and TRBJ2-7, reads EAGVAQSPRYKIIEKRQSVAFWCNPISGHATLYWYQQILGQGPKLLIQFQNNGVVDDSQLPKDRFSAERLKGVDSTLKIQPAKLEDSAVYLCASSLVRTAVSEQYFGPGTRLTVT.

The gene calls are TRBV6-4 and TRBJ2-1, with 7 bases lining up with TRBD1. J was trimmed by 5 bases and V by 2 bases; bases with no gene match: 12. The CDR3 has 17 residues. CDR1 MRHNA and CDR2 SNTAGT come from the germline V gene. The CDR3 region has the DNA TGTGCCAGCAGTGACGCCGACAGGGTAAAAGGGGACAATGAGCAGTTCTTC. As protein: CASSDADRVKGDNEQFF.

V and J are TRBV7-2 and TRBJ1-1, with TRBD1 as a possible D gene (6 bases). The CDR3 sequence is 14 residues long. Germline CDR1 reads SGHTA; CDR2 reads FQGNSA. The V gene lost 4 bases and the J gene lost 0 bases, with 9 bases spanning the gap. CDR3 coding DNA: TGTGCCAGCAGCTGGGGACACTTGAACACTGAAGCTTTCTTT. It encodes CASSWGHLNTEAFF. Based on the CDR3 plus reference TRBV7-2 and TRBJ1-1, the full variable domain is GAGVSQSPSNKVTEKGKDVELRCDPISGHTALYWYRQSLGQGLEFLIYFQGNSAPDKSGLPSDRFSAERTGGSVSTLTIQRTQQEDSAVYLCASSWGHLNTEAFFGQGTRLTVV.

The J gene is TRBJ2-7, the V gene TRBV5-1, with TRBD2 matching over 7 bases. Germline V gene lookup returns CDR1 SGHRS and CDR2 YFSETQ. The trim removed 0 bases at V and 2 bases at J, leaving 8 bases unmatched. The CDR3 has 16 residues. CDR3 nucleotide sequence: TGCGCCAGCAGCTTGGCCTTGGGGGGGAACGCCTACGAGCAGTACTTC. Translation: CASSLALGGNAYEQYF. Full variable domain (missing parts from reference TRBV5-1 and TRBJ2-7): KAGVTQTPRYLIKTRGQQVTLSCSPISGHRSVSWYQQTPGQGLQFLFEYFSETQRNKGNFPGRFSGRQFSNSRSEMNVSTLELGDSALYLCASSLALGGNAYEQYFGPGTRLTVT.

J is TRBJ2-2 and V is TRBV27; 11 bases align to TRBD2. Trimming removed 6 bases from V and 6 bases from J; junction bases left unmatched: 15. The CDR3 consists of 18 residues. CDR1 and CDR2 from the germline V gene are MNHEY and SMNVEV (reference sequence). CDR3 nucleotides: TGTGCCAGCAGCTATCGACAGAAACTAGCGGGAGTTTCCGGGGAGCTGTTTTTT. Its protein product is CASSYRQKLAGVSGELFF.

The rearrangement joins TRBV12-5 to TRBJ1-5, with 11 bases fitting TRBD1. There are 21 residues in the CDR3. Unmatched junction bases numbered 22, after V lost 4 bases and J lost 5 bases. CDR1 and CDR2 from the germline V gene are LGHNT and FRNRAP. CDR3 region: CASGWTGTGQGVPLADQPQHF. CDR3 coding DNA: TGTGCTAGTGGTTGGACGGGGACGGGACAGGGGGTCCCCCTTGCAGATCAGCCCCAGCATTTT.

The gene calls are TRBV7-2 and TRBJ2-1, with 11 bases identical to TRBD2. Trimming removed 1 base from V and 6 bases from J; junction bases left unmatched: 5. The CDR3 is 16 amino acids. CDR1 SGHTA and CDR2 FQGNSA come from the germline V gene. CDR3 amino acids: CASSLEALAGANEQFF. The CDR3 region has the DNA TGTGCCAGCAGCTTAGAAGCACTAGCGGGAGCCAATGAGCAGTTCTTC. Full variable domain (outside the CDR3, taken from reference TRBV7-2 and TRBJ2-1): GAGVSQSPSNKVTEKGKDVELRCDPISGHTALYWYRQSLGQGLEFLIYFQGNSAPDKSGLPSDRFSAERTGGSVSTLTIQRTQQEDSAVYLCASSLEALAGANEQFFGPGTRLTVL.

The rearrangement uses TRBV6-5 and TRBJ2-3, with 11 bases identical to TRBD2. The CDR3 spans 14 residues. Germline values: CDR1 MNHEY, CDR2 SVGAGI. V lost 6 bases to trimming and J lost 5 bases; unmatched junction nucleotides: 4. The CDR3 coding sequence is TGTGCCAGCAGACTAGCGGGGGTGGTAGATACGCAGTATTTT. Residues: CASRLAGVVDTQYF.

V is TRBV15 and J is TRBJ1-3, with D possibly TRBD1 on 6 matching bases. The CDR3 spans 17 residues. Germline assignment: CDR1 LNHNV and CDR2 YYDKDF (reference sequence). Trimming took off 7 bases at V and 0 bases at J, with 19 bases between the two ends. CDR3 residues: CATKDSVKLSSGNTIYF. CDR3 nucleotide sequence: TGTGCCACCAAGGACAGTGTTAAGCTCAGCTCTGGAAACACCATATATTTT.

The J gene is TRBJ2-1, the V gene TRBV28, with a possible D match to TRBD1 (6 bases). The CDR3 is made up of 11 amino acids. Germline CDR1 and CDR2: MDHEN and SYDVKM. Trimming took off 6 bases at V and 16 bases at J, with 16 bases between the two ends. CDR3 sequence reads: CASREQGLLFF. The CDR3 bases are TGTGCCAGCAGAGAACAGGGTTTACTTTTCTTC.

The chain has TRBV21-1 and TRBJ2-5; the table's D call, TRBD2, has no DNA check behind it. TRBV21-1 is a pseudogene. The CDR3 covers 15 residues. The CDR3, as DNA: TGTGCCAGCAGCAATCGGGGAACACCTCAAGAGACCCAGTACTTC. Its protein is CASSNRGTPQETQYF.

The chain combines TRBV5-6 with TRBJ1-1, with 8 bases aligning to TRBD1. CDR1 is SGHDT and CDR2 is YYEEEE in the germline V gene. The CDR3 totals 13 residues. With V trimmed by 4 bases and J by 6 bases, 5 bases remained unmatched. The DNA for the CDR3 is TGTGCCAGCAGCCGACAGGGGCGGGCTGAAGCTTTCTTT. Amino acid sequence: CASSRQGRAEAFF.

J is TRBJ2-5 and V is TRBV27, with TRBD1 matching over 11 bases. This CDR3 has 15 residues. The junction had 5 bases not matched to a gene; V was cut back by 4 bases and J by 4 bases. The V gene's germline CDR1 is MNHEY and CDR2 SMNVEV (reference sequence). CDR3: CASSYTGTGGETQYF. The CDR3 DNA is TGTGCCAGCAGTTACACCGGGACAGGGGGAGAGACCCAGTACTTC.

The chain uses TRBV6-5 and TRBJ1-5; D is perhaps TRBD1 (6 bases). The length of the CDR3 is 13 residues. Germline CDR1 reads MNHEY; CDR2 reads SVGAGI. V dropped 4 bases and J dropped 7 bases, with 11 bases sitting between them. CDR3 nucleotide sequence: TGTGCCAGCAGTTCCACAGGGCCCCAGCCCCAGCATTTT. This encodes CASSSTGPQPQHF.

V gene TRBV9 combines with J gene TRBJ1-1; the match to TRBD1 covers 12 bases. V was clipped by 3 bases and J by 7 bases; unmatched bases: 7. This CDR3 is built from 15 residues. From germline, CDR1 is SGDLS and CDR2 YYNGEE. As DNA, the CDR3 is TGTGCCAGCAGCGCCAGGGGACAGGGGGCGGGTGAAGCTTTCTTT. Its translation is CASSARGQGAGEAFF.